This TCR beta chain was identified during a study of identical twins. V lost 3 bases and J 6 bases, leaving 21 bases between the germline ends. Per germline, CDR1 MRHNA and CDR2 SNTAGT. The CDR3 is 16 residues long. Healthy Caucasians supplied all donations. General study points: Reduced insertions were recorded for abundant cord blood beta clonotypes, with no such pattern in memory repertoires. There was more out-of-frame TCR alpha sharing in monozygotic twins than models estimated.

Ten or more counts support this clonotype. Its antigen is unknown. Template switching introduced a universal primer site, and the cDNA bore unique molecular identifiers. TCRdb reprocessed the 5' RACE reads via MiXCR and lists one record per CDR3 protein. The sample carries 150,000 or so distinct CDR3 sequences, around 3.5% recorded once. This TCR was recovered from a man between 18 and 35 years old in good health. This chain joins TRBV6-4 and TRBJ2-7; D remains ambiguous. The sample consisted of memory T cells sorted from blood. CDR3 nucleotides: TGTGCCAGCAGTGATCCCTGCCCAGAGCACCAATTCGAGCAGTACTTC. This sequence encodes CASSDPCPEHQFEQYF.